One and the same sample provided the 4 T cell receptor beta chains below, sequenced in a study of breast tumors, draining lymph nodes, adjacent tissues. The lymph nodes were axillary draining lymph nodes from breast cancer patients. TCRdb called the multiplex PCR reads again in MiXCR, with one record for every CDR3 protein. This table has 150,000 to 200,000 distinct CDR3 sequences, about 30% appearing once. The sample was axillary lymph node tissue. Source of these receptors: a female donor with breast cancer. Some clones in this sample may be carry-over from other donors' samples.

Many counts were recorded for this clonotype. The chain couples TRBV12-3 or TRBV12-4 to TRBJ2-2, with TRBD2 matching 7 bases. Trimming removed 10 bases from V and 5 bases from J; junction bases left unmatched: 10. The CDR3 is made up of 14 amino acids. The CDR3: CAIPSGGRTGELFF. The CDR3 bases are TGTGCCATCCCTAGCGGAGGGCGGACCGGGGAGCTGTTTTTT.

Turning to this clonotype: Given a much more abundant clone one base away, this may be a read error. In this CDR3 the conserved last residue, phenylalanine or tryptophan, is missing, so a read error is likely. Here the CDR3 reads CSAGQTMNTEAFS. The CDR3 coding sequence is TGCAGCGCCGGACAGACTATGAACACTGAAGCTTTCTCT. The chain combines TRBV29-1 with TRBJ1-1, with a weak D call TRBD1 (6 bases). Germline V gene sequence: CDR1 SQVTM, CDR2 ANQGSEA. Deletions cut 7 bases from V and 0 bases from J, with 12 bases between. The CDR3 is made up of 13 amino acids.

The chain couples TRBV14 to TRBJ2-3, with D possibly being TRBD1 (5 bases). Germline V gene lookup returns CDR1 SGHDN and CDR2 FVKESK. The CDR3 totals 12 residues. V lost 5 bases and J lost 6, with 9 bases in between. The CDR3 DNA follows: TGTGCCAGCAGCTGGGGCCGGGATACGCAGTATTTT. This encodes CASSWGRDTQYF.

The rearrangement joins TRBV29-1 to TRBJ1-4; D call uncertain. V was clipped by 0 bases and J by 2 bases, with 13 bases between them. The CDR3 is 16 residues long. The germline CDR1 and CDR2 sequences are SQVTM and ANQGSEA. CDR3 nucleotides: TGCAGCGTTGAAGATCTTAATTCTGCTACTAATGAAAAACTGTTTTTT. This sequence encodes CSVEDLNSATNEKLFF.